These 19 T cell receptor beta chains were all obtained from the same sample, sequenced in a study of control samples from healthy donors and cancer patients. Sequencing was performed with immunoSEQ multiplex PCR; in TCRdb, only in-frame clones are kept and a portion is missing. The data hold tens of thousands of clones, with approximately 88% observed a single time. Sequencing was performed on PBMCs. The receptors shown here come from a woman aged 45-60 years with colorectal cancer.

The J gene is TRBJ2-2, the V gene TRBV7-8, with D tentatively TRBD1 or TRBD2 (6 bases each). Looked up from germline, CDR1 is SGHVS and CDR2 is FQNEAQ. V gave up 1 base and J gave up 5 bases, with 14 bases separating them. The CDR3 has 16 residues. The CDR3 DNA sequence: TGTGCCAGCAGCTTAGAGGGGGGCAGGAGGACCGGGGAGCTGTTTTTT. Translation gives CASSLEGGRRTGELFF.

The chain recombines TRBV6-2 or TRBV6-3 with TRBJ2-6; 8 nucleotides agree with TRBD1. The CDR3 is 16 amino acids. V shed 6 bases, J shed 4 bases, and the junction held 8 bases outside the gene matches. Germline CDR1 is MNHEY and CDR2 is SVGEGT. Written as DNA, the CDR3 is TGTGCCAGCAGCCGTCAGGGGGCGGGAGGGGCCAACGTCCTGACTTTC. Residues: CASSRQGAGGANVLTF.

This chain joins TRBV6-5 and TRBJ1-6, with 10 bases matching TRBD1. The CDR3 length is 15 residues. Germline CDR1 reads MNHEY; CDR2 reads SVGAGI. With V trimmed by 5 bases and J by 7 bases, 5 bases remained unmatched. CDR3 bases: TGTGCCAGCAGTCGACAGGGGGCTGAAAATTCACCCCTCCACTTT. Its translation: CASSRQGAENSPLHF.

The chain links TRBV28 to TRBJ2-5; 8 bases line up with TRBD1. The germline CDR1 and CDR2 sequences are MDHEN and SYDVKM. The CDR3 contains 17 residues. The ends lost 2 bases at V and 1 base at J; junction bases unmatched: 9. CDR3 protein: CASSLGQGDLFQETQYF. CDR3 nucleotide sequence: TGTGCCAGCAGTTTAGGACAGGGCGACCTATTCCAAGAGACCCAGTACTTC.

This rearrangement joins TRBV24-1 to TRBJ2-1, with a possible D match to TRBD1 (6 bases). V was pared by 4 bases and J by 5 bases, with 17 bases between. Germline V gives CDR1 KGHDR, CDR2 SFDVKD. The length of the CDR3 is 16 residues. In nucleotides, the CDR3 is TGTGCCACCAGTGACCCCTACAGGGCCAAACACAATGAGCAGTTCTTC. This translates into CATSDPYRAKHNEQFF.

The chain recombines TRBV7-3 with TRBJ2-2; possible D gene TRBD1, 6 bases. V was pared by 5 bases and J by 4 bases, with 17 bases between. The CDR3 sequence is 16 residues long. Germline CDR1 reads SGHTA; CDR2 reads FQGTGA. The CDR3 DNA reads TGTGCCAGCAGCGCCGACGCGGCCAGGGGCACCGGGGAGCTGTTTTTT. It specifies CASSADAARGTGELFF.

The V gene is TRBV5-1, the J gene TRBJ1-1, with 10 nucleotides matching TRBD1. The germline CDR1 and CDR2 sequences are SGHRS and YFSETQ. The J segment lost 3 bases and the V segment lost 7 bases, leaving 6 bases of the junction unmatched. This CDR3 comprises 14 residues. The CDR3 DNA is TGCGCCAGCGGCGACAGGGGGCTAGACACTGAAGCTTTCTTT. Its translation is CASGDRGLDTEAFF.

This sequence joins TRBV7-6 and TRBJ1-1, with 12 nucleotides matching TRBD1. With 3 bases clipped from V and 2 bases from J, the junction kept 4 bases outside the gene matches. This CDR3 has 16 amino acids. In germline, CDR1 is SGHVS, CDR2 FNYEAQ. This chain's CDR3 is CASSLPGQGANTEAFF. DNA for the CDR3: TGTGCCAGCAGCTTGCCGGGACAGGGGGCCAACACTGAAGCTTTCTTT.

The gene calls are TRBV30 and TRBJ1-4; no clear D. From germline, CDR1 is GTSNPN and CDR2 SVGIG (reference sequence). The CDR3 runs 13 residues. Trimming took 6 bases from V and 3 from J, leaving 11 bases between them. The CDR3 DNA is TGTGCCTGTCCGACTGAGTCTAATGAAAAACTGTTTTTT. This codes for CACPTESNEKLFF.

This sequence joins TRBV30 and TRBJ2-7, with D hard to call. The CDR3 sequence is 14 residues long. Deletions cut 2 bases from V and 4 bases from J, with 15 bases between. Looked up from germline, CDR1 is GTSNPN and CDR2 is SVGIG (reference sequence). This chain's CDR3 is CAWSPWARRYEQYV. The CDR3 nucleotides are TGTGCCTGGAGTCCTTGGGCACGAAGATACGAGCAGTACGTC.

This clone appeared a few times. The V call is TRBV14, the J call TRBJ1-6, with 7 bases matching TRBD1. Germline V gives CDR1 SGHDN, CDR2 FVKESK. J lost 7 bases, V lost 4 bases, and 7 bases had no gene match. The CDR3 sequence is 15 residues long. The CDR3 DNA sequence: TGTGCCAGCAGCCTGACCGACAGGGTAAATTCACCCCTCCACTTT. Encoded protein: CASSLTDRVNSPLHF. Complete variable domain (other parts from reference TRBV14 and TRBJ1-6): EAGVTQFPSHSVIEKGQTVTLRCDPISGHDNLYWYRRVMGKEIKFLLHFVKESKQDESGMPNNRFLAERTGGTYSTLKVQPAELEDSGVYFCASSLTDRVNSPLHFGNGTRLTVT.

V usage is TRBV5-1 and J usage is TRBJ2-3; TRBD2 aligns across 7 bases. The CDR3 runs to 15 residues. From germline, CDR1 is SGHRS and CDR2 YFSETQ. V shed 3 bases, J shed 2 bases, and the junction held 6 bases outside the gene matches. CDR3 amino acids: CASSSRLAFTDTQYF. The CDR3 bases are TGCGCCAGCAGCTCGAGACTAGCTTTCACAGATACGCAGTATTTT.

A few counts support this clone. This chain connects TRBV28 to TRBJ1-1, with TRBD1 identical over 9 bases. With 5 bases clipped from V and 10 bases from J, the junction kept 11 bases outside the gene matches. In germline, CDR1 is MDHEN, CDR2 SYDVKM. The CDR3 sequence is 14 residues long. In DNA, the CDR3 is TGTGCCAGCAGTCTTACAGGGGGCGGGAAGATAGCTTTCTTT. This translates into CASSLTGGGKIAFF. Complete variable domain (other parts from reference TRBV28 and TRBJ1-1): DVKVTQSSRYLVKRTGEKVFLECVQDMDHENMFWYRQDPGLGLRLIYFSYDVKMKEKGDIPEGYSVSREKKERFSLILESASTNQTSMYLCASSLTGGGKIAFFGQGTRLTVV.

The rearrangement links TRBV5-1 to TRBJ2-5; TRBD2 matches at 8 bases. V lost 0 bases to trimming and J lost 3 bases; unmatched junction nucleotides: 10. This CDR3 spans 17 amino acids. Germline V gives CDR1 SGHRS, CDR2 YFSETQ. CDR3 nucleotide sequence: TGCGCCAGCAGCTTGGGTTTACGGGGGGGCTCCGAAGAGACCCAGTACTTC. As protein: CASSLGLRGGSEETQYF.

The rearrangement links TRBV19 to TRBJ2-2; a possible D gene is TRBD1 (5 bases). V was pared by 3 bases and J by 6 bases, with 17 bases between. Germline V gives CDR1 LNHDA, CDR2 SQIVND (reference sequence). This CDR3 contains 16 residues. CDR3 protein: CASSILPVAGSGELFF. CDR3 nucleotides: TGTGCCAGTAGTATCCTTCCCGTGGCAGGGTCCGGGGAGCTGTTTTTT.

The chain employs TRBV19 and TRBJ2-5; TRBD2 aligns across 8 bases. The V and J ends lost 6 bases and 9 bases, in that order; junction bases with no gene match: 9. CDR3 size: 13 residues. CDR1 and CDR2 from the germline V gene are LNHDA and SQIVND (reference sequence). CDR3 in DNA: TGTGCCAGTAGAGCTTCGGGGGGGCGGCCCCAGTACTTC. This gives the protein CASRASGGRPQYF.

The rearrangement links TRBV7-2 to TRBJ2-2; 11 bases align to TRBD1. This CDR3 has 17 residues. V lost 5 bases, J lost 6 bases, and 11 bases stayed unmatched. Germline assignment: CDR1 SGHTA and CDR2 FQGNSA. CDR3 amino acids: CASSPQDRGRYAGELFF. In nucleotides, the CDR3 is TGTGCCAGCAGCCCCCAGGACAGGGGGCGATATGCCGGGGAGCTGTTTTTT.

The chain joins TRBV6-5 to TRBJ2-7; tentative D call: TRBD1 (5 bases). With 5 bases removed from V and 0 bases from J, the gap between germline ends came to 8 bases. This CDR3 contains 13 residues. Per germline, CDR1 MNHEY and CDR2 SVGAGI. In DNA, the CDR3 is TGTGCCAGCAGTCGCGGACACTCCTACGAGCAGTACGTC. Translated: CASSRGHSYEQYV.

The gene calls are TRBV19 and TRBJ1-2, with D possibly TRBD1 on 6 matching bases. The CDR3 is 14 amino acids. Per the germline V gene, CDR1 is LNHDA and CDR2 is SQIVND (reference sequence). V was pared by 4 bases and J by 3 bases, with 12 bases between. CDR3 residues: CASSNAGVDYGYTF. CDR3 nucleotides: TGTGCCAGTAGTAACGCAGGGGTCGACTATGGCTACACCTTC.